One and the same sample provided the 20 T cell receptor beta chains below, sequenced in a study of vaccination and CD4 T cells after COVID-19. Sequencing of the DNA from cultured CD4+ T cells was carried out with the Oncomine TCR Beta short-read assay. TCRdb ran MiXCR on the PCR reads and lists one entry per CDR3 protein. The table has about 2,200 distinct CDR3 sequences, 46% seen once. Their antigens are not known. The treatment: roughly ten-day PBMC culture with coronavirus spike peptide pools or control peptides (ViraFEST assay). Unexposed donor CD4+ T cells predated the COVID-19 pandemic, collected 2011-2018. Sequenced: CD4+ T cells from blood, cultured in vitro. These receptors were collected from a human donor in good health.

The rearrangement joins TRBV20-1 to TRBJ2-4; unclear D gene. The CDR3 is 12 residues long. Germline lookup yields CDR1 DFQATT and CDR2 SNEGSKA (reference sequence). V shed 3 bases and J shed 6 bases, with 9 bases lying between them. CDR3 residues: CSARPSLNIQYF. CDR3 nucleotide sequence: TGCAGTGCTAGGCCCTCCTTAAACATTCAGTACTTC.

This clonotype was detected only a few times. The chain couples TRBV7-9 to TRBJ1-4; D is possibly TRBD1 (5 bases). V was shortened by 0 bases and J by 7 bases, with 12 bases between the two germline ends. In germline, CDR1 is SEHNR, CDR2 FQNEAQ (reference sequence). CDR3 length: 15 residues. The CDR3 loop reads CASSLAAGIGEKLFF. The CDR3 DNA reads as TGTGCCAGCAGCTTAGCGGCAGGGATTGGTGAAAAACTGTTTTTT.

This clonotype was counted a few times. V usage is TRBV7-9 and J usage is TRBJ1-2; D gene unclear. Looked up from germline, CDR1 is SEHNR and CDR2 is FQNEAQ (reference sequence). Trimming stripped 5 bases from V and 7 bases from J, with 23 bases between. This CDR3 contains 16 residues. CDR3 amino acids: CASSLTPGFGDGGYTF. CDR3 nucleotide sequence: TGTGCCAGCAGCCTAACCCCCGGGTTTGGGGATGGTGGCTACACCTTC.

Details on this clonotype: The junction shows a germline mismatch at one end, possibly a read error. This chain joins TRBV7-3 and TRBJ2-3; unclear D gene. CDR1 is SGHTA and CDR2 is FQGTGA in the germline V gene. There are 13 residues in the CDR3. CDR3 sequence reads: CASSPHRTDTQYF. The DNA of the CDR3 is TGCGCCAGCAGCCCCCATCGCACAGATACGCAGTATTTT.

The genes are TRBV11-1 and TRBJ2-1; weak D call: TRBD2 (6 bases). V lost 1 base to trimming and J lost 9 bases, with 13 bases between them. The CDR3 length is 14 residues. Germline assignment: CDR1 SGHAT and CDR2 FQDESV (reference sequence). DNA for the CDR3: TGTGCCAGCAGCTTAGAAGCCCGGGACTCTGAGCAGTTCTTC. Encoded protein: CASSLEARDSEQFF.

Details on this clonotype: Since the CDR3 does not end with the conserved phenylalanine or tryptophan, this likely comes from a read error. The rearrangement joins TRBV7-7 to TRBJ2-7; 11 nucleotides match TRBD1. The germline CDR1 and CDR2 sequences are SSHAT and FNYEAQ (reference sequence). The CDR3 has 16 amino acids. This CDR3 is CASSLDMDRGRYEQYL. Here the CDR3 DNA reads TGTGCTAGCAGCTTAGATATGGACAGGGGGCGTTACGAGCAGTACCTC.

The rearrangement joins TRBV18 to TRBJ1-1; tentative D call: TRBD1 (5 bases). V was trimmed by 3 bases and J by 1 base, leaving 9 bases between them. Germline V gives CDR1 KGHSH, CDR2 LQKENI. This CDR3 is 14 amino acids long. The CDR3, as DNA: TGTGCCAGCTCACCTGGAGGGGCGAACACTGAAGCTTTCTTT. As protein: CASSPGGANTEAFF. Looking up the rest from reference TRBV18 and TRBJ1-1 gives the full variable domain: NAGVMQNPRHLVRRRGQEARLRCSPMKGHSHVYWYRQLPEEGLKFMVYLQKENIIDESGMPKERFSAEFPKEGPSILRIQQVVRGDSAAYFCASSPGGANTEAFFGQGTRLTVV.

This clonotype occurred a few times. This chain connects TRBV5-1 to TRBJ1-2, with D perhaps TRBD1 (5 bases). The CDR3 extends over 17 amino acids. Trimming pared 1 base from V and 4 bases from J, leaving 20 bases between. The germline V gene has CDR1 SGHRS and CDR2 YFSETQ. CDR3 sequence: CASSLRSGQSISYGYTF. The CDR3 DNA follows: TGCGCCAGCAGCTTGAGGTCAGGGCAGTCAATTTCCTATGGCTACACCTTC. Full variable domain (missing parts from reference TRBV5-1 and TRBJ1-2): KAGVTQTPRYLIKTRGQQVTLSCSPISGHRSVSWYQQTPGQGLQFLFEYFSETQRNKGNFPGRFSGRQFSNSRSEMNVSTLELGDSALYLCASSLRSGQSISYGYTFGSGTRLTVV.

Only a few counts were recorded for this clonotype. CDR3 nucleotide sequence: TGTGCCAGCAGTTTGGGGCCGGGACTAGCGGGGGGGCTGGAGACCCAGTACTTC. This codes for CASSLGPGLAGGLETQYF. This chain connects TRBV28 to TRBJ2-5, with 16 nucleotides matching TRBD2. The CDR3 totals 18 residues. Trimming took 3 bases from V and 5 from J; bases not matched to a gene: 9. Germline V lookup: CDR1 MDHEN, CDR2 SYDVKM.

This clonotype was seen a handful of times. The chain links TRBV6-1 to TRBJ2-5, with no clear D. CDR3 length: 13 amino acids. Germline CDR1 MNHNS, CDR2 SASEGT. The V and J ends lost 6 bases and 5 bases respectively, with 13 bases between them. This CDR3 reads CASRGFMTETQYF. The CDR3 region has the DNA TGTGCCAGCAGGGGGTTTATGACGGAGACCCAGTACTTC.

This chain connects TRBV20-1 to TRBJ1-4, with 7 bases aligning to TRBD1. The CDR3 has 14 residues. Germline CDR1 reads DFQATT; CDR2 reads SNEGSKA (reference sequence). After removal of 6 bases from V and 3 bases from J, the junction contained 7 bases not matched to a gene. CDR3 in DNA: TGCAGTGCCGCCAGGGGGTCATCTAATGAAAAACTGTTTTTT. This sequence encodes CSAARGSSNEKLFF.

This clonotype was observed once. J is TRBJ1-2 and V is TRBV10-3; a weak D match, TRBD1 (6 bases). Trimming took 5 bases from V and 5 from J, leaving 21 bases between them. The germline gives CDR1 ENHRY, CDR2 SYGVKD. The CDR3 contains 16 residues. This chain's CDR3 is CAISQAGGGGEYGYTF. Written as DNA, the CDR3 is TGTGCCATCAGTCAAGCTGGGGGCGGAGGGGAGTATGGCTACACCTTC.

The chain uses TRBV19 and TRBJ1-1; 10 bases align to TRBD1. The CDR3 loop spans 14 amino acids. The J segment lost 3 bases and the V segment lost 9 bases, leaving 7 bases of the junction unmatched. Germline assignment: CDR1 LNHDA and CDR2 SQIVND (reference sequence). The chain's CDR3 is CASVPGQGYTEAFF. CDR3 nucleotide sequence: TGTGCCAGCGTCCCGGGACAGGGGTACACTGAAGCTTTCTTT.

This clonotype occurred a few times. CDR3 residues: CASRTSGTDTQYF. CDR3 coding DNA: TGTGCCAGTAGGACTAGCGGGACAGATACGCAGTATTTT. V usage is TRBV19 and J usage is TRBJ2-3; TRBD2 aligns across 10 bases. The length of the CDR3 is 13 residues. Germline V CDR1 and CDR2: LNHDA, SQIVND (reference sequence). With V trimmed by 6 bases and J by 3 bases, 0 bases remained unmatched.

The chain carries TRBV14 and TRBJ2-7; D unresolved. From germline, CDR1 is SGHDN and CDR2 FVKESK. Trimming shortened V by 2 bases and J by 3 bases, and 14 bases separated the two germline ends. The CDR3 sequence is 15 residues long. The CDR3 sequence is CASSQWVETLYEQYF. The CDR3 DNA follows: TGTGCCAGCAGCCAATGGGTGGAAACCCTCTACGAGCAGTACTTC.

This chain connects TRBV24-1 to TRBJ2-3; no firm D call. Looked up from germline, CDR1 is KGHDR and CDR2 is SFDVKD. The CDR3 is made up of 12 amino acids. V gave up 5 bases and J gave up 0 bases, with 2 bases separating them. CDR3 sequence (DNA): TGTGCCACCAGTGGGAGCACAGATACGCAGTATTTT. Its translation is CATSGSTDTQYF.

This clonotype is medium-sized in the sample. V is TRBV4-1 and J is TRBJ2-1; D ambiguous. The CDR3 is 16 residues long. Germline CDR1 and CDR2: MGHRA and YSYEKL. With 0 bases removed from V and 0 bases from J, the gap between germline ends came to 9 bases. The CDR3 protein is CASSQEPRSSYNEQFF. DNA for the CDR3: TGCGCCAGCAGCCAAGAACCGCGGAGCTCCTACAATGAGCAGTTCTTC.

This clonotype has a handful of counts. The V and J genes are TRBV7-9 and TRBJ2-5; D possibly corresponds to TRBD2 (5 bases). CDR3 size: 14 residues. Germline lookup yields CDR1 SEHNR and CDR2 FQNEAQ (reference sequence). V was trimmed by 2 bases and J by 7 bases, leaving 14 bases between them. The CDR3 sequence: CASSLRASLGTQYF. The CDR3 DNA reads as TGTGCCAGCAGCTTAAGGGCTAGCTTAGGGACCCAGTACTTC.

The chain is built from TRBV30 and TRBJ2-2; a weak D match, TRBD2 (6 bases). The V gene's germline CDR1 is GTSNPN and CDR2 SVGIG (reference sequence). The CDR3 spans 12 residues. The V and J ends lost 7 bases and 7 bases respectively, with 13 bases between them. The CDR3 sequence is CALRRGGGELFF. DNA of the CDR3: TGTGCCTTAAGGAGGGGCGGCGGGGAGCTGTTTTTT.

V and J are TRBV5-1 and TRBJ2-3; D perhaps matches TRBD2 (6 bases). Germline V gene data show CDR1 as SGHRS and CDR2 as YFSETQ. The CDR3 sequence is 12 residues long. The V end was cut by 7 bases, the J end by 2 bases, with 8 bases between. The CDR3 is CASRRDTDTQYF. The CDR3 DNA sequence: TGCGCCAGCCGGCGGGACACAGATACGCAGTATTTT.